This TCR beta chain appears in the sequencing data of a study of T cell responses to AZD1222 COVID-19 vaccine. Across the whole study: Both about-4-week and about-12-week second-dose recipients were combined.

This clone was picked up one time. Its antigen is still unknown. Trimming cost V 5 bases and J 8 bases, with 19 bases left between them. This CDR3 region has 14 residues. CDR1 and CDR2 from the germline V gene are SGHRS and YFSETQ. Findings and limits, study-wide: Vaccine-associated CD4 TCRs ranged over spike, dominating at 160-218 and 743-854. Unmutated regions of variants are reportedly targeted by nearly half of spike-specific TCRs.

The assay was immunoSEQ multiplex PCR, and TCRdb's table has in-frame clones only and misses some. In the table there are around 130,000 clones, 80% to 95% of which are singletons. The clonotype originates from an adult in good health. The chain combines TRBV5-1 with TRBJ1-2, with D possibly being TRBD1 (5 bases). The sequenced sample was peripheral blood, obtained on day 0 of AZD1222 vaccination. The CDR3 protein is CASSPDPTVRGYTF. CDR3 DNA sequence: TGCGCCAGCAGTCCGGACCCGACAGTACGGGGCTACACCTTC.